A single T cell receptor (beta chain) is shown here with its context. Its antigen is undetermined. Trimming cost V 5 bases and J 0 bases, with 8 bases left between them. In germline, CDR1 is MNHEY, CDR2 SVGAGI. This CDR3 is 13 amino acids long. Data came from immunoSEQ multiplex PCR; TCRdb stores just in-frame clones and leaves some out. Seen here are about 1 million clones, about 80% observed once, and the top ten hold approximately 1.3%. This specimen comes from a study of shared clonotypes between healthy human individuals. Across the whole study: Donors were a couple of women and three men aged 18 to 49. Regarding the study as a whole: The naive CD4 repertoires of a handful of donors were compared, and around 4.7% of clonotypes were shared.

Sample: memory CD4+ T cells sorted from blood. Subset indicated: CD45RA-negative fraction. This TCR was recovered from a man younger than 30 in good health. V and J are TRBV6-5 and TRBJ2-7; a weak D match, TRBD2 (5 bases). CDR3: CASSPRDSYEQYF. CDR3 nucleotides: TGTGCCAGCAGTCCGAGGGACTCCTACGAGCAGTACTTC.